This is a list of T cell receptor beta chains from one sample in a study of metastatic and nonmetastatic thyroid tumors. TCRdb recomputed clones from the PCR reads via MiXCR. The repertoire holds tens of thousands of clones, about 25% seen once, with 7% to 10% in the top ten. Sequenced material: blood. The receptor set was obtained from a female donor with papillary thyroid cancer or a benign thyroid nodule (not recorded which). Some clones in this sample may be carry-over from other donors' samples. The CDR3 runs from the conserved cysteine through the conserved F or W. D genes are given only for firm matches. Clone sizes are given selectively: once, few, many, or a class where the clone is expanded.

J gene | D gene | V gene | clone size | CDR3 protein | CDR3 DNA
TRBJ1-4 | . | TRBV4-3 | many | CASSQGTLSEKLFF | TGCGCCAGCAGCCAAGGGACCTTGAGTGAAAAACTGTTTTTT
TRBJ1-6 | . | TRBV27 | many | CASIISSPLHF | TGTGCCAGCATTATCAGTTCACCCCTCCACTTT
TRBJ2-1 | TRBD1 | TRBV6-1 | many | CASSGQGDYNEQFF | TGTGCCAGCAGTGGACAGGGGGATTACAATGAGCAGTTCTTC
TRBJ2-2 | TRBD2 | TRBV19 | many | CASSPGLAGGNTGELFF | TGTGCCAGTAGCCCGGGACTAGCGGGGGGAAACACCGGGGAGCTGTTTTTT
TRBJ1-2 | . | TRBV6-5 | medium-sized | CASSYGGKGYGYTF | TGTGCCAGCAGTTACGGGGGGAAAGGATATGGCTACACCTTC
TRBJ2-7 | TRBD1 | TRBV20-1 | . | CSASDRGGDEQYF | TGCAGTGCTAGTGACAGGGGAGGCGACGAGCAGTACTTC
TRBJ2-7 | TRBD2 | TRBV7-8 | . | CASSQKTGTSVYEQYF | TGTGCCAGCAGTCAAAAAACCGGGACTAGCGTCTACGAGCAGTACTTC
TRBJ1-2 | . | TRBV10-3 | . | CAISESQGANYGYTF | TGTGCCATCAGTGAGTCCCAGGGAGCTAACTATGGCTACACCTTC
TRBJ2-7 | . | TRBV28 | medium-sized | CASSPSRGGLLHEQYF | TGTGCCAGCAGCCCGAGTCGGGGTGGTCTTTTGCACGAGCAGTACTTC
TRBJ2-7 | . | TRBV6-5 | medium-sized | CASSYAPWGPEQYF | TGTGCCAGCAGTTACGCTCCTTGGGGGCCCGAGCAGTACTTC
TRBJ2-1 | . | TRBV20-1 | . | CSSSQNERFF | TGCAGTTCGAGCCAGAATGAGCGGTTCTTC
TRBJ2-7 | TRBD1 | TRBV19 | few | CASSIPGQGFYEQYF | TGTGCCAGTAGTATTCCGGGACAGGGATTCTACGAGCAGTACTTC
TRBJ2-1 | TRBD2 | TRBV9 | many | CASSVVGGSIYNEQFF | TGTGCCAGCAGCGTAGTGGGCGGGAGTATATACAATGAGCAGTTCTTC
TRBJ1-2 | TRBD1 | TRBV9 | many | CASSAGQGARGYTF | TGTGCCAGCAGCGCGGGACAGGGGGCGCGTGGCTACACCTTC
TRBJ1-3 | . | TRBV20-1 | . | CSAGPQWDARNTIYF | TGCAGTGCCGGCCCGCAGTGGGACGCCCGAAACACCATATATTTT
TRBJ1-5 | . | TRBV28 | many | CASSSQGRQPQHF | TGTGCCAGCAGTTCGCAGGGCAGACAGCCCCAGCATTTT
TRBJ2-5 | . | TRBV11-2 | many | CASSLVEGELGETQYF | TGTGCCAGCAGCTTAGTGGAGGGGGAACTCGGAGAGACCCAGTACTTC
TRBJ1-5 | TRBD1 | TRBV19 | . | CPSSQPGGTGKKQPQHF | TGTCCCAGTAGTCAACCTGGGGGGACAGGGAAGAAACAGCCCCAGCATTTT
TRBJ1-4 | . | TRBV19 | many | CASSWVATNEKLFF | TGTGCCAGTAGTTGGGTAGCAACTAATGAAAAACTGTTTTTT
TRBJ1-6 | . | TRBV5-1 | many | CASSFGDITSPLHF | TGCGCCAGCAGCTTTGGGGACATCACTTCACCCCTCCACTTT
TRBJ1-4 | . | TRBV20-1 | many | CSARTPVVNEKLFF | TGCAGCGCAAGGACCCCGGTTGTTAATGAAAAACTGTTTTTT
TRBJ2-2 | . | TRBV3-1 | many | CASSPLRTGELFF | TGTGCCAGCAGCCCTTTGCGTACCGGGGAGCTGTTTTTT
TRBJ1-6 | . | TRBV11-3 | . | CASSLSGDNSPLHF | TGTGCCAGCAGCTTATCAGGGGACAATTCACCCCTCCACTTT
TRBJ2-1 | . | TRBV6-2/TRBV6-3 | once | CASRTDPILGRGEYNEQFF | TGTGCCAGCAGAACCGACCCAATACTAGGTCGTGGGGAGTACAATGAGCAGTTCTTC
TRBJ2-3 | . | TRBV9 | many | CASSVVSLTDTQYF | TGTGCCAGCAGCGTAGTTAGCCTAACAGATACGCAGTATTTT
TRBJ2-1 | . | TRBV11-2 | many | CASSLDLRSEQFF | TGTGCCAGCAGCTTAGATCTCAGAAGTGAGCAGTTCTTC
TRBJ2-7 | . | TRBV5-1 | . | CAISLDRPSTYEQYF | TGCGCCATCAGCCTAGACCGGCCGAGCACCTACGAGCAGTACTTC
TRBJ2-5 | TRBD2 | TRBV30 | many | CAWSGPRLAGGETQYF | TGTGCCTGGAGTGGGCCCCGGCTAGCGGGAGGGGAGACCCAGTACTTC